The 6 T cell receptor beta chains below come from one sample, sequenced in a study of T cell repertoires in ileal Crohn's disease. Libraries were prepared by immunoSEQ multiplex PCR; TCRdb keeps only in-frame clonotypes and omits some of them. The sample carries nearly 5,000 clones, roughly 80% recorded once. The sequenced material came from ileal tissue. The receptors shown here come from an adult with Crohn's disease.

There are a few counts of this clone. V and J are TRBV7-3 and TRBJ1-6; D is possibly TRBD1 (6 bases). V lost 3 bases to trimming and J lost 5 bases, with 8 bases between them. The V gene's germline CDR1 is SGHTA and CDR2 FQGTGA. The CDR3 has 14 amino acids. DNA for the CDR3: TGTGCCAGCAGCTTTACAGGGAATAATTCACCCCTCCACTTT. It specifies CASSFTGNNSPLHF.

The chain has TRBV2 and TRBJ2-5; TRBD1 is a possible D gene (6 bases). CDR1 and CDR2 from the germline V gene are SNHLY and FYNNEI. Trimming took 6 bases from V and 5 from J, leaving 16 bases between them. This CDR3 has 14 residues. The CDR3 DNA follows: TGTGCCAGCAGGTCAACAGGGTTGTGGGAGACCCAGTACTTC. Translation: CASRSTGLWETQYF.

The rearrangement links TRBV28 to TRBJ1-4; 9 positions match TRBD1. The germline gives CDR1 MDHEN, CDR2 SYDVKM. The CDR3 runs 14 residues. V shed 4 bases and J 8 bases; nucleotides not matched to a gene: 5. CDR3 sequence reads: CASSSGQGREKLFF. The CDR3 bases are TGTGCCAGCAGTTCGGGACAGGGCCGAGAAAAACTGTTTTTT.

The CDR3 region is CAISESDSSYEQYF. The CDR3 DNA reads as TGTGCCATCAGTGAGTCGGACAGCTCCTACGAGCAGTACTTC. The chain is built from TRBV10-3 and TRBJ2-7; D possibly corresponds to TRBD1 (6 bases). Germline V gene data show CDR1 as ENHRY and CDR2 as SYGVKD. The CDR3 totals 14 residues. Trimming left V 0 bases short and J 0 bases short, with 6 bases between.

This chain connects TRBV30 to TRBJ1-1, with TRBD1 identical over 9 bases. CDR3 length: 13 amino acids. Germline-derived CDR1 and CDR2 are GTSNPN and SVGIG (reference sequence). V lost 3 bases and J lost 4; bases outside the gene matches: 3. This CDR3 is CAWSRTGVTEAFF. DNA for the CDR3: TGTGCCTGGAGCCGGACAGGGGTCACTGAAGCTTTCTTT.

J is TRBJ2-7 and V is TRBV4-1; D perhaps matches TRBD2 (7 bases). V was cut by 2 bases and J by 5 bases, with 10 bases left in between. CDR1 MGHRA and CDR2 YSYEKL come from the germline V gene. This CDR3 comprises 13 residues. DNA of the CDR3: TGCGCCAGCAGCCAAAGGGGGGGCAACGAGCAGTACTTC. It encodes CASSQRGGNEQYF.